This T cell receptor beta chain was documented in a study of T cell responses to AZD1222 COVID-19 vaccine. Points on this clone: Its specificity is unknown.

Regarding the study as a whole: Spike-specific TCR breadth and depth both grew after two AZD1222 doses. Most donors were white British, females outnumbered males, and clonal diversity was possibly underestimated.

CDR3 length: 20 residues. CDR1 MNHEY and CDR2 SVGEGT come from the germline V gene. V shed 0 bases and J 1 base; nucleotides not matched to a gene: 17. Clones were sequenced by immunoSEQ multiplex PCR, and TCRdb holds only the in-frame ones, with some missing. The sample carries around 150,000 clones, approximately 88% recorded once. The rearrangement links TRBV6-2 or TRBV6-3 to TRBJ1-1; 7 nucleotides line up with TRBD1. The sequence was collected from an adult in good health. The specimen comprised peripheral blood, sampled on day 0 of AZD1222 vaccination. In nucleotides, the CDR3 is TGTGCCAGCAGTTACTCCCCGTCCTGGACAGGAGGTGCGGGGAACACTGAAGCTTTCTTT. This codes for CASSYSPSWTGGAGNTEAFF.